Below, 14 T cell receptor beta chains from the same sample are listed, as sequenced in a study of shared clonotypes between healthy human individuals. It was CD45RO-negative cells, positively selected for CCR7, that made up naive CD8 cells, with terminally differentiated effector memory CD45RA+ cells excluded. Libraries were prepared by immunoSEQ multiplex PCR; TCRdb keeps only in-frame clonotypes and omits some of them. The sample shows about 2,200,000 clones, 90% to 95% of them seen only once. Material for sequencing was naive CD8+ T cells from PBMCs. Receptor source: a man between 18 and 35 years old in good health. Some clones in this sample may be carry-over from other donors' samples.

This clone was recorded only once. CDR3 nucleotides: TGTGCCAGCAGCTTAGATCCCGGGACTAGCGTTTACAATGAGCAGTTCTTC. Translating gives CASSLDPGTSVYNEQFF. The rearrangement uses TRBV5-8 and TRBJ2-1; TRBD2 agrees at 10 bases. The trim removed 2 bases at V and 4 bases at J, leaving 9 bases unmatched. Germline lookup yields CDR1 SGHTS and CDR2 YDEGEE. The CDR3 sequence is 17 residues long. Full variable domain (outside the CDR3, taken from reference TRBV5-8 and TRBJ2-1): EAGVTQSPTHLIKTRGQQATLRCSPISGHTSVYWYQQALGLGLQFLLWYDEGEERNRGNFPPRFSGRQFPNYSSELNVNALELEDSALYLCASSLDPGTSVYNEQFFGPGTRLTVL.

The V call is TRBV15, the J call TRBJ1-4; D might be TRBD1 (6 bases). Trimming took 5 bases from V and 4 from J, leaving 17 bases between them. This CDR3 spans 16 amino acids. Germline assignment: CDR1 LNHNV and CDR2 YYDKDF (reference sequence). CDR3 residues: CATSERWTDFNEKLFF. CDR3 DNA: TGTGCCACCAGCGAGAGGTGGACAGATTTTAATGAAAAACTGTTTTTT.

Notes on this clone: This specimen includes other DNA sequences encoding the same CDR3. The CDR3 loop reads CASSSRGSSYEQYF. The CDR3 DNA reads as TGTGCCAGCAGCTCTCGCGGAAGCTCCTACGAGCAGTACTTC. The chain is built from TRBV7-2 and TRBJ2-7; D call uncertain. Per germline, CDR1 SGHTA and CDR2 FQGNSA. The CDR3 runs 14 residues. V lost 4 bases to trimming and J lost 0 bases, with 10 bases between them.

The rearrangement joins TRBV11-2 to TRBJ2-2; either TRBD1 or TRBD2 may fit D (5 bases each). This CDR3 is built from 15 residues. CDR1 SGHAT and CDR2 FQNNGV come from the germline V gene. V shed 5 bases and J shed 6 bases, with 16 bases lying between them. The CDR3 loop is CASSGRDGDSGELFF. CDR3 coding DNA: TGTGCCAGCAGCGGCCGGGACGGCGATTCCGGGGAGCTGTTTTTT.

This chain uses TRBV19 with TRBJ1-2, with D possibly matching TRBD1 (6 bases). The germline V gene encodes CDR1 LNHDA and CDR2 SQIVND (reference sequence). The CDR3 is 15 residues long. Trimming took 3 bases from V and 5 from J, leaving 16 bases between them. The CDR3 loop reads CASSIRTVGLYGYTF. As DNA, the CDR3 is TGTGCCAGTAGTATCCGGACAGTAGGCCTATATGGCTACACCTTC.

The chain employs TRBV4-1 and TRBJ2-7; 10 bases match TRBD1. The CDR3 extends over 14 amino acids. The junction had 2 bases not matched to a gene; V was cut back by 4 bases and J by 2 bases. The V gene's germline CDR1 is MGHRA and CDR2 YSYEKL. The CDR3 DNA is TGCGCCAGCAGCCTGGACAGGGGGGCCTACGAGCAGTACTTC. Translating it yields CASSLDRGAYEQYF.

The gene calls are TRBV27 and TRBJ2-2; 8 bases fit TRBD2. The CDR3 totals 16 residues. Germline CDR1 MNHEY, CDR2 SMNVEV (reference sequence). J lost 6 bases, V lost 1 base, and 7 bases had no gene match. CDR3 DNA sequence: TGTGCCAGCAGTTTATTTGGGACTAGGAATCCCGGGGAGCTGTTTTTT. Residues: CASSLFGTRNPGELFF.

This clone was recorded once. The V call is TRBV7-9, the J call TRBJ2-5; 12 bases align to TRBD2. The V gene end was trimmed by 7 bases and the J gene end by 5 bases; junction bases not matched to a gene: 8. The CDR3 consists of 15 residues. From germline, CDR1 is SEHNR and CDR2 FQNEAQ (reference sequence). In nucleotides, the CDR3 is TGTGCCAGCACCCTACTAGCGGGAGGTCCTGAGACCCAGTACTTC. It yields the protein CASTLLAGGPETQYF.

The gene calls are TRBV27 and TRBJ2-2; D may match TRBD1 or TRBD2 (5 bases each). CDR1 is MNHEY and CDR2 is SMNVEV in the germline V gene (reference sequence). Trimming cost V 7 bases and J 4 bases, with 16 bases left between them. The CDR3 has 15 amino acids. The CDR3 bases are TGTGCCAGCACTCTTGGGGGATCGGGCACCGGGGAGCTGTTTTTT. This gives the protein CASTLGGSGTGELFF.

The J gene is TRBJ2-7, the V gene TRBV7-9, with unresolved D. The CDR3 spans 13 residues. Trimming cost V 3 bases and J 2 bases, with 8 bases left between them. Germline CDR1 and CDR2: SEHNR and FQNEAQ (reference sequence). The CDR3 region is CASSFLNPYEQYF. The CDR3 DNA follows: TGTGCCAGCAGCTTCCTCAATCCCTACGAGCAGTACTTC.

The chain combines TRBV5-6 with TRBJ1-2, with D unclear. CDR3 length: 14 amino acids. The germline gives CDR1 SGHDT, CDR2 YYEEEE. Between the trimmed V and J ends, which lost 3 bases and 3 bases, there was a span of 12 bases. In DNA, the CDR3 is TGTGCCAGCAGCTCCCGGGTCAGCTACTATGGCTACACCTTC. Amino acid sequence: CASSSRVSYYGYTF.

V usage is TRBV28 and J usage is TRBJ1-2, with unresolved D. Germline values: CDR1 MDHEN, CDR2 SYDVKM. V dropped 6 bases and J dropped 0 bases, with 11 bases sitting between them. The CDR3 is 14 amino acids. CDR3 coding DNA: TGTGCCAGCAGGCCGACCGAGGCTAACTATGGCTACACCTTC. Translating gives CASRPTEANYGYTF.

The rearrangement links TRBV5-1 to TRBJ1-2, with D perhaps matching TRBD1 (6 bases). CDR1 and CDR2 (germline): SGHRS, YFSETQ. The CDR3 length is 14 residues. Trimming removed 0 bases at V and 6 bases at J, with 12 bases between. The CDR3 nucleotides read TGCGCCAGCAGCTTGGACAGGGCAGTGCATGGCTACACCTTC. Its protein product is CASSLDRAVHGYTF.

V is TRBV28 and J is TRBJ2-7; 7 bases match TRBD2. Trimming cost V 1 base and J 0 bases; bases outside gene matches: 12. This CDR3 has 18 amino acids. Germline V CDR1 and CDR2: MDHEN, SYDVKM. CDR3 region: CASSLFLGRERPSYEQYF. The CDR3 nucleotides are TGTGCCAGCAGTTTATTTCTTGGGCGGGAGAGACCCTCCTACGAGCAGTACTTC. The full variable domain, completed using reference TRBV28 and TRBJ2-7, is DVKVTQSSRYLVKRTGEKVFLECVQDMDHENMFWYRQDPGLGLRLIYFSYDVKMKEKGDIPEGYSVSREKKERFSLILESASTNQTSMYLCASSLFLGRERPSYEQYFGPGTRLTVT.